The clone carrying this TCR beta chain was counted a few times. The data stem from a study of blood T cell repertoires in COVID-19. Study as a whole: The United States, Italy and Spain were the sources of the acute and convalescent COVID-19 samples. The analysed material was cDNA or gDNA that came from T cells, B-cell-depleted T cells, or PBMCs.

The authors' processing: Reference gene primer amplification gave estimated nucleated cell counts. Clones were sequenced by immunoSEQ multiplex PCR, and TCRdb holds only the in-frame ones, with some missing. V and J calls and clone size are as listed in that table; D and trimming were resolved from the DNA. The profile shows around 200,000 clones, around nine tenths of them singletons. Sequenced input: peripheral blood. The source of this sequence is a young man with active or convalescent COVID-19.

CDR3 region: CASSIQGATEAFF. The CDR3 bases are TGTGCCAGTAGTATCCAGGGGGCAACTGAAGCTTTCTTT. V usage is TRBV19 and J usage is TRBJ1-1; TRBD1 matches 8 bases. Germline assignment: CDR1 LNHDA and CDR2 SQIVND (reference sequence). The J segment lost 5 bases and the V segment lost 3 bases, leaving 2 bases of the junction unmatched. The CDR3 covers 13 residues.